A selection of T cell receptor beta chains follows, all from one sample in a study of cytomegalovirus exposure and HLA in healthy donors. Using immunoSEQ multiplex PCR, the repertoire was profiled, and TCRdb retains in-frame clones only, with some absent. The sample lists about 120,000 clones, 77% seen once, with roughly 4% in the top ten. The sequenced sample was PBMCs. These receptors were taken from a human donor in good health. Both conserved end residues are part of each CDR3. A D gene is named only where the DNA matches it firmly. Clone size is given for some rows only: seen once, a few or many times, or a class if the clone is expanded.

CDR3 DNA | CDR3 protein | V gene | D gene | clone size | J gene
TGTGCCAGCAGCAAAGTGGGAGGGGGACCTTGGACGAGGAGTTCTCTAGCCAAAAACAGTCAGTACTTC | CASSKVGGGPWTRSSLAKNSQYF | TRBV21-1 | . | . | TRBJ2-4
TGTGCCAGCAGTTACGACCAGGCTAACTATGGCTACACCTTC | CASSYDQANYGYTF | TRBV6-5 | . | . | TRBJ1-2
TGCGCCAGCAGGTGGGACAGGGCGTACGAGCAGTACTTC | CASRWDRAYEQYF | TRBV10-2 | TRBD1 | . | TRBJ2-7
TGTGCCAGTAGTATGGGGGCGGGCGGGGCCAACGTCCTGACTTTC | CASSMGAGGANVLTF | TRBV19 | . | . | TRBJ2-6
TGTGCCAGCAGTTTACGGGACAGGGAATACGAGCAGTACTTC | CASSLRDREYEQYF | TRBV28 | TRBD1 | . | TRBJ2-7
TGTGCCAGCAGTTACTCCCCGGTCTCCTACAATGAGCAGTTCTTC | CASSYSPVSYNEQFF | TRBV6-5 | . | . | TRBJ2-1
TGCGCCAGCAGCCCACTAGCGGGAGGCCGCAGTGAGCAGTTCTTC | CASSPLAGGRSEQFF | TRBV4-1 | TRBD2 | . | TRBJ2-1
TGTGCCAGTAGTATCAGGAGACAGGGGCACGAAAAACTGTTTTTT | CASSIRRQGHEKLFF | TRBV19 | TRBD1 | few | TRBJ1-4
TGTGCCAGCAGCGTAGACCCCAGGGGGCGGTTCACAGATACGCAGTATTTT | CASSVDPRGRFTDTQYF | TRBV9 | TRBD1 | . | TRBJ2-3
TGTGCCAGCAGCTTAAAGGAATTGGCAGGGCAAAGTGAAAAACTGTTTTTT | CASSLKELAGQSEKLFF | TRBV5-4 | . | . | TRBJ1-4
TGCGCCAGCAGCTTGCGGGGGAACTCTGGGGCCAACGTCCTGACTTTC | CASSLRGNSGANVLTF | TRBV5-1 | . | . | TRBJ2-6
TGTGCCAGTAGTATATCCGGGGGTCAGCCCCAGCATTTT | CASSISGGQPQHF | TRBV19 | . | . | TRBJ1-5
TGTGCCAGCAGGCAACAGGGCGGTCAGCCCCAGCATTTT | CASRQQGGQPQHF | TRBV6-1 | . | once | TRBJ1-5
TGTGCCAGTAGTCAACTAGCGGGAGTCGGTACCGGGGAGCTGTTTTTT | CASSQLAGVGTGELFF | TRBV19 | TRBD2 | . | TRBJ2-2
TGTGCCAGCAGACTCCCGGGCCAGGGTCACCACGAGCAGTACTTC | CASRLPGQGHHEQYF | TRBV28 | . | . | TRBJ2-7
TGTGCCAGCAGTTTCGGCAGGGTCTTCGACGAGCAGTACTTC | CASSFGRVFDEQYF | TRBV27 | . | . | TRBJ2-7
TGTGCCAGCAGCCTAGGTGGGGCGAGGCCGAACACTGAAGCTTTCTTT | CASSLGGARPNTEAFF | TRBV28 | . | . | TRBJ1-1
TGCGCCAGCAGCGGGGGTGCGGGCTCCTACAATGAGCAATTCTTC | CASSGGAGSYNEQFF | TRBV10-2 | . | . | TRBJ2-1
TGCGCCAGCGCGGGACAGGGAGGTGGGACTGAAGCTTTCTTT | CASAGQGGGTEAFF | TRBV5-1 | TRBD1 | once | TRBJ1-1
TGTGCCAACGGGACAGGGGTCAGCTACGAGCAGTACTTC | CANGTGVSYEQYF | TRBV2 | TRBD1 | . | TRBJ2-7
TGTGCCAGCAGTCCCCGAGGGCAGTTGAACACCGGGGAGCTGTTTTTT | CASSPRGQLNTGELFF | TRBV27 | . | . | TRBJ2-2
TGCGCCAGCAGCTTGGGGCAGGAAGCTAATTCACCCCTCCACTTT | CASSLGQEANSPLHF | TRBV5-1 | . | few | TRBJ1-6
TGTGCCAGCACCAAGGGCGACAGGGGTGTAAGGAATGAGCAGTTCTTC | CASTKGDRGVRNEQFF | TRBV13 | TRBD1 | once | TRBJ2-1
TGTGCCACCAGCAGAGATCCGGGACAGGGGGCGTACGAGCAGTACTTC | CATSRDPGQGAYEQYF | TRBV15 | TRBD1 | few | TRBJ2-7
TGTGCCAGCACCGCGACAGGGGGATATGGCTACACCTTC | CASTATGGYGYTF | TRBV2 | TRBD1 | few | TRBJ1-2
TGTGCCAGCAGCTCCCTAGGTGGCGACAGGTCGAGCTCTGGAAACACCATATATTTT | CASSSLGGDRSSSGNTIYF | TRBV7-2 | . | . | TRBJ1-3
TGTGCCAGCAGTTTATTGCCCGGGTCCTATCAGCCCCAGCATTTT | CASSLLPGSYQPQHF | TRBV27 | . | few | TRBJ1-5
TGTGCCAGCAGCGTAGAAGGCGGTCGAGTGGAGCAGTTCTTC | CASSVEGGRVEQFF | TRBV9 | . | . | TRBJ2-1
TGTGCCAGCCGGACAGGGGGAAGTAGCAATCAGCCCCAGCATTTT | CASRTGGSSNQPQHF | TRBV28 | TRBD1 | . | TRBJ1-5
TGCGCCAGCAGCTTGGGACAGGGACTGAACACTGAAGCTTTCTTT | CASSLGQGLNTEAFF | TRBV5-1 | TRBD1 | . | TRBJ1-1
TGTGCCAGCAGGCTCACTAGCGGGATCTACGAGCAGTACTTC | CASRLTSGIYEQYF | TRBV7-2 | TRBD2 | . | TRBJ2-7